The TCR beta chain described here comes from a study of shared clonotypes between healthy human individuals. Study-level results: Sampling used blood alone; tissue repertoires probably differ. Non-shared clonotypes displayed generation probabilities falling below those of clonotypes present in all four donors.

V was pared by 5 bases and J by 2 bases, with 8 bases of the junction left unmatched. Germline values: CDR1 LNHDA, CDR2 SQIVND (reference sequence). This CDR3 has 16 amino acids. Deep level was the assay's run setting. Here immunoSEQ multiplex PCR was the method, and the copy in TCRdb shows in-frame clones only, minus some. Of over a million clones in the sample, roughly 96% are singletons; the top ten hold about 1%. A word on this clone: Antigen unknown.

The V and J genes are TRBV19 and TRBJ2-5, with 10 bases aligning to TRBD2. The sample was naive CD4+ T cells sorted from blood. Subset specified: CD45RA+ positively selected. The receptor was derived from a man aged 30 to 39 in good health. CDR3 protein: CASSLGLAASQETQYF. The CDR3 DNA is TGTGCCAGTAGTTTAGGACTAGCGGCTTCTCAAGAGACCCAGTACTTC.